This T cell receptor beta chain is drawn from a study of cytomegalovirus exposure and HLA in healthy donors. This clone has a single count. What it binds is unknown. The V end lost 6 bases, the J end lost 3 bases, and 14 bases lay between the germline ends. The CDR3 is 15 amino acids. Germline assignment: CDR1 SGHVS and CDR2 FQNEAQ. Study-level results: The likely origin of a cluster of highly shared sequence variants was a sequencing artifact. It emerged from a later analysis that several of the most significant clusters appeared to be linked to common viral pathogens. TCR beta chains numbering more than 150 were designated cytomegalovirus-associated. Sequencing depth across donors, presence/absence analyses assumed, was roughly uniform.

This PCR relied on a set of 60 Vbeta primers and 13 Jbeta primers. Sequencing was performed with immunoSEQ multiplex PCR; in TCRdb, only in-frame clones are kept and a portion is missing. Among approximately 210,000 clones listed, about four fifths were seen once. The chain is built from TRBV7-8 and TRBJ2-2, with D possibly matching TRBD1 (6 bases). The TCR comes from a young man in good health and CMV-seronegative. Specimen: PBMCs. The CDR3 bases are TGTGCCAGCAGGACCCGGGACACGGACACCGGGGAGCTGTTTTTT. It codes for CASRTRDTDTGELFF.